The T cell receptor beta chain described here comes from a study of blood T cell repertoires in COVID-19 (dated by TCRdb to 2018 to 2021). Regarding the study in general: Samples covering the acute and convalescent phases of COVID-19 were provided by collaborators in the United States, Italy and Spain. The prospective study material was composed of cDNA or gDNA derived from T cells, B-cell-depleted T cells, or PBMCs. The dataset comprised deeply sampled blood TCRbeta repertoires from subjects exposed to, actively infected with, or recovered from COVID-19. The repertoires were made available in a free public database intended to serve as a resource for research on the immune response to SARS-CoV-2. Samples were obtained from the ongoing ImmuneRACE study (first 160 participants) and from 1,200 or so subjects provided by 6 global collaborators. Nearly every sample came with metadata listing a de-identified subject ID, COVID-19 status, age in years and sex. HLA class I and class II types, where available, came from metadata supplied by the sample provider rather than from assay-based typing.

Beyond this particular receptor, the publication reports: The quantity of clinical and demographic metadata differed by source and by participant and was supplied without curation.

TCRbeta CDR3 regions were amplified from genomic DNA by means of the immunoSEQ Assay, a bias-controlled multiplex PCR. For the original study's pipeline: Nucleated cell counts per sample were estimated from amplification of reference gene primers within the assay. Sequence reads were collapsed and filtered to measure the absolute abundance of every unique TCRbeta CDR3 rearrangement. Productive Simpson clonality was computed per sample as the square root of Simpson's diversity index over productive rearrangements. TCRdb stores this immuneACCESS table with in-frame sequences only. Part of the clones is absent; in the studies checked, under half of the shortfall reflects unresolved V genes, and no reason is known for the rest. That table supplies the V and J calls and clone size; D and trimming were determined from the DNA. The sample data list just over 650,000 clones, and around 90% of these were observed just once. Roughly 0.25% of the sample belongs to the ten largest clones.

From the cysteine up to the phenylalanine, the CDR3 has a length of 16 residues. Of the read, only the CDR3 DNA is kept; its 48 bases are in frame from base 1. CDR1 is given as ENHRY and CDR2 as SYGVKD, both from the germline V gene. Ends trimmed: V by 4 bases, J by 2 bases; bases unmatched to a gene: 5. For this clone: The antigen it recognizes is unknown. Per-nucleotide qualities are absent, and no much larger clonotype sits a single base away.

Collaborating institutions collected whole blood in K2EDTA tubes following their own protocols. Collaborator samples were shipped for TCRbeta analysis as frozen whole blood, isolated PBMCs, or DNA extracted from either sample type. The sequencing input was peripheral blood. The clonotype comes from a woman aged 18-29 years with acute or convalescent COVID-19. The V and J genes are TRBV10-3 and TRBJ2-2; 9 bases in between match TRBD1. Here the CDR3 is given as CAISGTGDGNTGELFF. Here is the DNA: TGTGCCATCAGTGGGACAGGGGATGGAAACACCGGGGAGCTGTTTTTT.